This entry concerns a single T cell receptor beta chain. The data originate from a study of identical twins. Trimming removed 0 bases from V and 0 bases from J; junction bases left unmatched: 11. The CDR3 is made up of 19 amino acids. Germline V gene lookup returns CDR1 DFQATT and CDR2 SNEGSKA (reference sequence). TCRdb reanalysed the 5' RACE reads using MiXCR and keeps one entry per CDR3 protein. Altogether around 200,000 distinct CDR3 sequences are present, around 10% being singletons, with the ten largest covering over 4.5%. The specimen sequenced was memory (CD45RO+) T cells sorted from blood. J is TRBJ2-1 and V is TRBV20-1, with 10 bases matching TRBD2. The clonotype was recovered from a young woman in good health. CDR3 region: CSAREFGLAGATSYNEQFF. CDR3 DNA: TGCAGTGCTAGAGAGTTTGGGCTAGCGGGGGCCACCTCCTACAATGAGCAGTTCTTC.